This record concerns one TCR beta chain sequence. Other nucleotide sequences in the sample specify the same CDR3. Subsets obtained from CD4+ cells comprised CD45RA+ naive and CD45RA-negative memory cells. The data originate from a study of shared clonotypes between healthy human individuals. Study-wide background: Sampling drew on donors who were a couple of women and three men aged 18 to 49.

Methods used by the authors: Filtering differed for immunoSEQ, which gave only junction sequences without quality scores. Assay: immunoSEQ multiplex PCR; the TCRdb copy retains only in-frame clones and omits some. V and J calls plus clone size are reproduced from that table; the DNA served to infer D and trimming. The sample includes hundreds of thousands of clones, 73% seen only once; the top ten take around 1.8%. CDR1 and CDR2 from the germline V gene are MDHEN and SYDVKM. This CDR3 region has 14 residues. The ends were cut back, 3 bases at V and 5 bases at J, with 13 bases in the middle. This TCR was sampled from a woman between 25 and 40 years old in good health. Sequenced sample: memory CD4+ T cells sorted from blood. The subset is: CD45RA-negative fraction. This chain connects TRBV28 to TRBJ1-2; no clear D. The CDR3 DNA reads TGTGCCAGCAGTTTGGCGACGGGTGTTTATGGCTACACCTTC. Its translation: CASSLATGVYGYTF.